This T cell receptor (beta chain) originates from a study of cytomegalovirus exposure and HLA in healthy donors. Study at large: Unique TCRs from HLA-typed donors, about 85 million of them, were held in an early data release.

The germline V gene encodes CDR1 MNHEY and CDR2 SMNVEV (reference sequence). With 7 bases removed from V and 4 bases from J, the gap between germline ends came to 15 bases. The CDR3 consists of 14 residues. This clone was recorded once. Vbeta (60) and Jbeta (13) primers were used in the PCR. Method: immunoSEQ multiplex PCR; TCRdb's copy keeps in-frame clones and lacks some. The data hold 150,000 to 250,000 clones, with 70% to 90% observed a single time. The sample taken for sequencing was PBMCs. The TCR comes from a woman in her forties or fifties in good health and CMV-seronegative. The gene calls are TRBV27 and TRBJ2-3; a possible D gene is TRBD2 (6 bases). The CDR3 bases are TGTGCCAGCACCCCGGGACTTTGGGCAGATACGCAGTATTTT. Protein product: CASTPGLWADTQYF.